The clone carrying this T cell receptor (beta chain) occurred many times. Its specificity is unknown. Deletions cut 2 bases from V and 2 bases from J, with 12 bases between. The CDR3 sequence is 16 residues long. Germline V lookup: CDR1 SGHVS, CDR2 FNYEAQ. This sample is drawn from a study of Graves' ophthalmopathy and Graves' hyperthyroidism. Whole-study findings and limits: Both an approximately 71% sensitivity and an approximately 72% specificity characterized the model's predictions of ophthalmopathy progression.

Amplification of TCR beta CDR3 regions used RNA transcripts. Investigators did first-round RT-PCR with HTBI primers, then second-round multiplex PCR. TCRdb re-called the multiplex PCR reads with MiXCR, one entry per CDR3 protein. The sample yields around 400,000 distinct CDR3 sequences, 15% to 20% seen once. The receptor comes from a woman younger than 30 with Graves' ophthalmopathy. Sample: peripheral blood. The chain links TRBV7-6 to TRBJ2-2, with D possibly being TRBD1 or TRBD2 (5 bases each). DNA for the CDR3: TGTGCCAGCAGCTTAAGGGGCGGAGGCAACACCGGGGAGCTGTTTTTT. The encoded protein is CASSLRGGGNTGELFF. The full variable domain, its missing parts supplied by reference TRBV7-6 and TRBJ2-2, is GAGVSQSPRYKVTKRGQDVALRCDPISGHVSLYWYRQALGQGPEFLTYFNYEAQQDKSGLPNDRFSAERPEGSISTLTIQRTEQRDSAMYRCASSLRGGGNTGELFFGEGSRLTVL.